This T cell receptor (beta chain) was sequenced during a study of human thymus T cells. Study-level results: Gene usage for V and J segments appeared biased in thymic and blood repertoires. Related research described strongly overlapping thymic repertoires in unrelated people.

This clone has a single count. What it recognizes is unknown. The CDR3 consists of 16 residues. Per the germline V gene, CDR1 is SGHDN and CDR2 is FVKESK. The V end was cut by 4 bases, the J end by 2 bases, with 16 bases between. Profiled with immunoSEQ multiplex PCR; TCRdb holds only in-frame clones, not every one. The table lists 75,000 to 90,000 clones, approximately 97% of them singletons. The source of the thymus tissue was resections taken during corrective heart surgery. Donation was from healthy Finnish infants who were having corrective surgery that addressed congenital heart defects. Sequencing was carried out using thymus tissue. J is TRBJ2-3 and V is TRBV14; D perhaps matches TRBD1 (6 bases). This receptor was identified in a boy under two years old with a congenital heart defect but otherwise immunologically healthy. CDR3 residues: CASSPGHQFPTDTQYF. The CDR3 DNA sequence: TGTGCCAGCAGCCCGGGACACCAATTTCCCACAGATACGCAGTATTTT.